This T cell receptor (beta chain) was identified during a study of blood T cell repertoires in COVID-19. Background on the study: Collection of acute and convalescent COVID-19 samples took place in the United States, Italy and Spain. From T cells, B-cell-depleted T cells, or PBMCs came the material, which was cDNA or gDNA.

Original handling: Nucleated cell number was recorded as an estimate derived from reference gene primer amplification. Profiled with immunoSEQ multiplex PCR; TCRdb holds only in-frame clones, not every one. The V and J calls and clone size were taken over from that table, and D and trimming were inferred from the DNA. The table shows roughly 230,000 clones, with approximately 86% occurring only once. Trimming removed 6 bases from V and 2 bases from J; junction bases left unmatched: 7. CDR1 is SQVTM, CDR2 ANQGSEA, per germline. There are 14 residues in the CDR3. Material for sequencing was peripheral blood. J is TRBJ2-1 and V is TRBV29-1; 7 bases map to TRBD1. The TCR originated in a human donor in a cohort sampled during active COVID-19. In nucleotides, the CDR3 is TGCAGCGTCCGACAGGGAAAGGCCTACAATGAGCAGTTCTTC. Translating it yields CSVRQGKAYNEQFF.